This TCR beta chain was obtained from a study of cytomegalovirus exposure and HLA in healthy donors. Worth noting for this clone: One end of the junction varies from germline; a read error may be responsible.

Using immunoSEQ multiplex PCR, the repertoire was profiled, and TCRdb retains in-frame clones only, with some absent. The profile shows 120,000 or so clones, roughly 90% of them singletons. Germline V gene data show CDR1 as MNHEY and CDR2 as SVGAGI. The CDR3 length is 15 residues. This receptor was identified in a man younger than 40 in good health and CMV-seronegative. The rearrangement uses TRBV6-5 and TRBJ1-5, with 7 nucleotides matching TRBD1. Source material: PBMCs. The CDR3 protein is CASGRTRDSKQPQHF. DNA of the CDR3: TGTGCCAGTGGTAGGACCAGGGACAGCAAACAGCCCCAGCATTTT.